This T cell receptor beta chain was found in a study of cytomegalovirus exposure and HLA in healthy donors. Study-level results: In a later analysis, specific HLA alleles were associated with approximately 17,000 TCR beta sequences at a 0.05 false discovery rate.

Amplification used 60 Vbeta primers and 13 Jbeta primers. The repertoire was sequenced with immunoSEQ multiplex PCR; TCRdb's copy has only in-frame clones and lacks some. The listing records about 120,000 clones. The germline CDR1 and CDR2 sequences are LNHDA and SQIVND (reference sequence). CDR3 length: 15 amino acids. Trimming took 2 bases from V and 2 from J; bases not matched to a gene: 5. Unrecorded immune exposures were likely, despite nominal health at sampling. Worth noting for this clone: Its antigen is currently unknown.

Material: PBMCs. This chain connects TRBV19 to TRBJ2-7; 8 bases map to TRBD2. The receptor was isolated from a man aged 25 to 45 in good health and CMV-seronegative. CDR3 sequence reads: CASSISSGGTYEQYF. CDR3 DNA: TGTGCCAGTAGTATATCGAGCGGGGGAACCTACGAGCAGTACTTC.